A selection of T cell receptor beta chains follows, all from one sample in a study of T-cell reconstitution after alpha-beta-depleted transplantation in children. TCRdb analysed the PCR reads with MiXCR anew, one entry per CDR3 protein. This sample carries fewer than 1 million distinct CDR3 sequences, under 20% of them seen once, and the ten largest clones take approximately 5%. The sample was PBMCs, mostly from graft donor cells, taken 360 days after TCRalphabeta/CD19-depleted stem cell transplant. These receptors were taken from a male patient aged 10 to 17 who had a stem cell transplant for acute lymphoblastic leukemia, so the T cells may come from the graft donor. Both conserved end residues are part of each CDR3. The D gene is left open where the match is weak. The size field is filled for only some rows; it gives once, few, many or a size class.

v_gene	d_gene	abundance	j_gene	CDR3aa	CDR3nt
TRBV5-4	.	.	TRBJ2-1	CASSPDWRGEQFF	TGTGCCAGCAGCCCTGACTGGCGCGGTGAGCAGTTCTTC
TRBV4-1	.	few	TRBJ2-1	CASSPGGRVGEQFF	TGCGCCAGCAGCCCAGGGGGGAGGGTAGGGGAGCAGTTCTTC
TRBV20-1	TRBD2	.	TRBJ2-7	CSARRRASGLYEQYF	TGCAGTGCTAGGAGGAGGGCTAGCGGCCTCTACGAGCAGTACTTC
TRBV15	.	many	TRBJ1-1	CATSRGLNTEAFF	TGTGCCACCAGCAGAGGACTGAACACTGAAGCTTTCTTT
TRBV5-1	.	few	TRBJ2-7	CASSLFPSPGSYEQYF	TGCGCCAGCAGCCTATTTCCGAGCCCGGGGTCGTACGAGCAGTACTTC
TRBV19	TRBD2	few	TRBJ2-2	CASSIKLGGRAITGELFF	TGTGCCAGTAGTATCAAACTGGGCGGGAGGGCGATCACCGGGGAGCTGTTTTTT
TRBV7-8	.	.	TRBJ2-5	CASSSARQGQETQYF	TGTGCCAGCAGTTCAGCCCGCCAGGGCCAAGAGACCCAGTACTTC
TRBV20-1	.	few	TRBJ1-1	CSARGRGYEAFF	TGCAGTGCTAGAGGCAGGGGATATGAAGCTTTCTTT
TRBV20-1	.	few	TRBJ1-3	CSARRSSGNTIYF	TGCAGTGCTAGACGGAGCTCTGGAAACACCATATATTTT
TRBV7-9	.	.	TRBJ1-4	CASSPPLATNEKLFF	TGTGCCAGCAGCCCCCCCCTCGCAACTAATGAAAAACTGTTTTTT
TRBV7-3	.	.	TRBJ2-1	CASSPERVGNEQFF	TGTGCCAGCAGCCCTGAGCGGGTCGGCAATGAGCAGTTCTTC